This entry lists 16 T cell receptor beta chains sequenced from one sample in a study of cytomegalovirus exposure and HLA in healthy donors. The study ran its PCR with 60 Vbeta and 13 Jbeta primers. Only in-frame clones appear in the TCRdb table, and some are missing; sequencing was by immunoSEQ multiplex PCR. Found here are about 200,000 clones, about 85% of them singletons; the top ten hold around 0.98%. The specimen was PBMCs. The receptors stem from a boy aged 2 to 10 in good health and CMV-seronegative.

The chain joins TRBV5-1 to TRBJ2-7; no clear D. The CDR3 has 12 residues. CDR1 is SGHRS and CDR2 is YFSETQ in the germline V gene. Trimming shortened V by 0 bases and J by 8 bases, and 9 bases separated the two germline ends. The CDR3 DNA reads TGCGCCAGCAGCTTGGCCTCGAGCCAGCAGTACTTC. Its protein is CASSLASSQQYF.

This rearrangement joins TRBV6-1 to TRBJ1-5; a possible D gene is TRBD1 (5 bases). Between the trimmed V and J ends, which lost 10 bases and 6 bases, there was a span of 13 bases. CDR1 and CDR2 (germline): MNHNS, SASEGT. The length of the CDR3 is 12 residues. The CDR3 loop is CAIDSLGQPQHF. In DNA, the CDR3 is TGTGCCATCGACAGTTTAGGTCAGCCCCAGCATTTT.

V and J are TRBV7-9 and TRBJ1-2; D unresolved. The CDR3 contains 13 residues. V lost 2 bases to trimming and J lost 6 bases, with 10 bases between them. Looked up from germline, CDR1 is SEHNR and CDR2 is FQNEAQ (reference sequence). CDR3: CASSLNPRDGYTF. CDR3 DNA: TGTGCCAGCAGCTTAAACCCACGGGATGGCTACACCTTC.

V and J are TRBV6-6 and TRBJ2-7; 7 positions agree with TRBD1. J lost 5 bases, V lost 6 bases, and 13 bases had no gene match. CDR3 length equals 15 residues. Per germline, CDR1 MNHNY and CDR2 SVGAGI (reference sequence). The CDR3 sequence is CASSSYRDRVHEQYF. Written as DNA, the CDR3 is TGTGCCAGCAGCTCCTACCGGGACAGAGTCCACGAGCAGTACTTC.

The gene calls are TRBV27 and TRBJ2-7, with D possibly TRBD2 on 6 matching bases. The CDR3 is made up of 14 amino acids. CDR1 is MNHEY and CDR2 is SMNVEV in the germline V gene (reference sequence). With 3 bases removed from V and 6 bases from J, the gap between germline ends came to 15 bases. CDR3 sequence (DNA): TGTGCCAGCAGTTTGGGGGGATCGGTCGGCGAGCAGTACTTC. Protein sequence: CASSLGGSVGEQYF.

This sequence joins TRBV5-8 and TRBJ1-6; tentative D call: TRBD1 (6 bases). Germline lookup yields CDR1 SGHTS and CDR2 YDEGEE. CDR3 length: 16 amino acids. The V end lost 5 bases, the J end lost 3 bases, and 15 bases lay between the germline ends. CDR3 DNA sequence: TGTGCCAGCAGTTTAGGAGACAGGCACTATAATTCACCCCTCCACTTT. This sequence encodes CASSLGDRHYNSPLHF.

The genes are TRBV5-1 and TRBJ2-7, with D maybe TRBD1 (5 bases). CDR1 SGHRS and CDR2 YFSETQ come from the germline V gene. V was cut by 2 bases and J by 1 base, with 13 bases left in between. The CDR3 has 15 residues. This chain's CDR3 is CASSLTGLGSYEQYF. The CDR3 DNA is TGCGCCAGCAGCTTAACAGGCTTAGGATCCTACGAGCAGTACTTC. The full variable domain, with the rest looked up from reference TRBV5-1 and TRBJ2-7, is KAGVTQTPRYLIKTRGQQVTLSCSPISGHRSVSWYQQTPGQGLQFLFEYFSETQRNKGNFPGRFSGRQFSNSRSEMNVSTLELGDSALYLCASSLTGLGSYEQYFGPGTRLTVT.

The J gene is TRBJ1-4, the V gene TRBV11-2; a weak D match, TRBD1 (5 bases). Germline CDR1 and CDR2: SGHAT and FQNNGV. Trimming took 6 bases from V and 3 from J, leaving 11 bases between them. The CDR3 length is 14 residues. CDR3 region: CASSLQGPNEKLFF. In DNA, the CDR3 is TGTGCCAGCAGTCTTCAGGGCCCTAATGAAAAACTGTTTTTT.

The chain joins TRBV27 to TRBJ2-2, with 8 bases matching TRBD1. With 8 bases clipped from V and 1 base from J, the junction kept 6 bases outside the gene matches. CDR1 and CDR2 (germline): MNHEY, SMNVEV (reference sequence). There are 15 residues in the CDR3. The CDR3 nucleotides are TGTGCCAGCGGACAGGGAGGACGGAACACCGGGGAGCTGTTTTTT. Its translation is CASGQGGRNTGELFF.

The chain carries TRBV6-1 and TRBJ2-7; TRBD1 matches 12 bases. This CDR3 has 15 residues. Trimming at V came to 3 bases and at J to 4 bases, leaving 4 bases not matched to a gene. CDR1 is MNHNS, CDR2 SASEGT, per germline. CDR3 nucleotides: TGTGCCAGCAGTGAGGGGGACAGGGGGCTTTACGAGCAGTACTTC. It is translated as CASSEGDRGLYEQYF.

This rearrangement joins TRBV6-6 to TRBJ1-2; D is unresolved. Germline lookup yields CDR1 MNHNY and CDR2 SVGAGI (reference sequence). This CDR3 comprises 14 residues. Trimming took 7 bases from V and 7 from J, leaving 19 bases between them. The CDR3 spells CASTMDLNPGGYTF. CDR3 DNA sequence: TGTGCCAGCACCATGGATCTCAATCCGGGTGGCTACACCTTC.

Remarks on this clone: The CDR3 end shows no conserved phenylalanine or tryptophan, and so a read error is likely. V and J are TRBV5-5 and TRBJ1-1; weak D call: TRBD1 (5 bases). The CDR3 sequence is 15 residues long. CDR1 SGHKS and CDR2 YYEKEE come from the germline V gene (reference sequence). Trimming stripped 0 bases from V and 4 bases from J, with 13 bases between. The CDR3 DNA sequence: TGTGCCAGCAGCTTGGTTCAGGGATTTGGCACTGAAGCTTTCCTT. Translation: CASSLVQGFGTEAFL.

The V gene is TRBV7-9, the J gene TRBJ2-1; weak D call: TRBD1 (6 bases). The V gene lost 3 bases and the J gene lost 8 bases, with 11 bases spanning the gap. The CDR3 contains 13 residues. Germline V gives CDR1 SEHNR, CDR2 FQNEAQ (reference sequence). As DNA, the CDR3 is TGTGCCAGCAGCTTCATACAGGGCCATGAGCAGTTCTTC. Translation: CASSFIQGHEQFF.

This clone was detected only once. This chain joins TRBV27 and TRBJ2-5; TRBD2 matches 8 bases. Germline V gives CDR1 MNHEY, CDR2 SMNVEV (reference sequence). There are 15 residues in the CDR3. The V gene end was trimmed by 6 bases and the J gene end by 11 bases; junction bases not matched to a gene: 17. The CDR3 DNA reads TGTGCCAGCAGCCATCCGGGACTAGGGATAAATCTTCAGTACTTC. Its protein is CASSHPGLGINLQYF.

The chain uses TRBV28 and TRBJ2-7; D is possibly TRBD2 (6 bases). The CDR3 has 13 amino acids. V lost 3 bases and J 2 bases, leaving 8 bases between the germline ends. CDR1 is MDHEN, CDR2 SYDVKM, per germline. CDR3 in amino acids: CASSLEGTYEQYF. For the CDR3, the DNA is TGTGCCAGCAGTTTGGAGGGTACCTACGAGCAGTACTTC.

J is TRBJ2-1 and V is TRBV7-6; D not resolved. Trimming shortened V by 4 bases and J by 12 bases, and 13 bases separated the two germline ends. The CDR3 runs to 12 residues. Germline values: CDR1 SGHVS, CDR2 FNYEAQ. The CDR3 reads CASSSDTGVQFF. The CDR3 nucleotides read TGTGCCAGCAGCTCTGACACCGGCGTGCAGTTCTTC.